This T cell receptor beta chain originates from a study of blood T cell repertoires in COVID-19. Study summary: Sites in the United States, Italy and Spain provided acute and convalescent COVID-19 samples.

This CDR3 region has 13 residues. Germline assignment: CDR1 KGHSH and CDR2 LQKENI. Trimming took 3 bases from V and 2 from J; bases not matched to a gene: 0. Remarks on this clone: This sample includes further DNA sequences coding for the same CDR3.

Seattle enrolled patients during active infection and tracked them longitudinally. Original data processing: Amplified reference gene primers provided the basis for estimating nucleated cell counts. Assay used: immunoSEQ multiplex PCR; TCRdb lists only in-frame clones, some missing. V and J calls and clone size are given by that table; D and trimming were obtained from the DNA. The sample lists about 300,000 clones, 70% to 85% seen once, with roughly 1.6% in the top ten. The rearrangement uses TRBV18 and TRBJ2-5, with 7 bases identical to TRBD1. The clonotype comes from a human donor with COVID-19, enrolled during active disease. The donor label of this sample is uncertain. Specimen: peripheral blood. The CDR3 DNA is TGTGCCAGCTCACCGGGACAGCAAGAGACCCAGTACTTC. As protein: CASSPGQQETQYF.